Listed below are T cell receptor beta chains from one sample, sequenced in a study of vaccination and CD4 T cells after COVID-19. MiXCR was run by TCRdb on the PCR reads, yielding one entry per CDR3 protein. The sample has about 15,000 distinct CDR3 sequences; 53% are singletons. The antigens these receptors bind are not known. The starting material was CD4+ T cells from blood, cultured in vitro, obtained before SARS-CoV-2 vaccination. Every receptor here comes from a human donor who had recovered from COVID-19. CDR3s include the opening cysteine and the closing phenylalanine or tryptophan. Each record gives: J gene, V gene, clone size, D gene, CDR3 length, CDR3 DNA, CDR3 protein. The D gene is left open where the match is weak. Expanded clones are given a class, and other clones once, few, many or no size at all.

TRBJ1-4 | TRBV20-1 | NA | NA | 13 | TGCAGTGCTAGGCACCCCCTGGGGGAAAAACTGTTTTTT | CSARHPLGEKLFF
TRBJ2-2 | TRBV20-1 | NA | NA | 15 | TGCAGTGCTAGAGATTGGGGGGTTGACACCGGGGAGCTGTTTTTT | CSARDWGVDTGELFF
TRBJ1-1 | TRBV12-3/TRBV12-4 | NA | TRBD1 | 14 | TGTGCCAGCAGTTCGGGACAGCCGAACACTGAAGCTTTCTTT | CASSSGQPNTEAFF
TRBJ1-5 | TRBV6-2/TRBV6-3 | few | NA | 18 | TGTGCCAGCAGTTACTATACGACAGCGGGGTATAGCAATCAGCCCCAGCATTTT | CASSYYTTAGYSNQPQHF
TRBJ2-6 | TRBV19 | NA | NA | 19 | TGTGCCAGTAGTATAGTCGGGGTGACAGGCTTTGACTGGGCCAACGTCCTGACTTTC | CASSIVGVTGFDWANVLTF
TRBJ1-5 | TRBV6-1 | few | TRBD1 | 16 | TGTGCCAGCAGGGATGACAGGGAAGGTAGCAATCAGCCCCAGCATTTT | CASRDDREGSNQPQHF
TRBJ2-3 | TRBV11-2 | NA | NA | 13 | TGTGCCAGCAGCTTAGAACGTACAGATACGCAGTATTTT | CASSLERTDTQYF
TRBJ1-2 | TRBV6-1 | NA | TRBD1 | 13 | TGTGCCAGCAGTCGGGACAGGGGTCGCGGCTACACCTTC | CASSRDRGRGYTF
TRBJ2-5 | TRBV28 | NA | TRBD2 | 15 | TGTGCCAGCAGCCCACTAGCGGGGGCCTTCCTGACCCAGTACTTC | CASSPLAGAFLTQYF
TRBJ1-1 | TRBV11-3 | NA | NA | 14 | TGTGCCAGCAGCTTAGGGGGGCCGAACACTGAAGCTTTCTTT | CASSLGGPNTEAFF
TRBJ1-5 | TRBV4-3 | once | NA | 14 | TGCGCCAGCAGCCAAGAGTTTCGCAATCAGCCCCAGCATTTT | CASSQEFRNQPQHF
TRBJ2-7 | TRBV20-1 | NA | TRBD1 | 14 | TGCAGTGCTAGCAGACGGGACAGGGGTTACGAGCAGTACTTC | CSASRRDRGYEQYF
TRBJ2-2 | TRBV5-4 | NA | NA | 16 | TGTGCCAGCAGCCCACGTACAGGAGAAATCACCGGGGAGCTGTTTTTT | CASSPRTGEITGELFF
TRBJ1-6 | TRBV6-2/TRBV6-3 | NA | NA | 13 | TGTGCCAGCAGTACGACCGGTAATTCACCCCTCCACTTT | CASSTTGNSPLHF
TRBJ2-1 | TRBV28 | once | NA | 14 | TGTGCCAGCACCGGGGGACTTCCTAGGGATGAGCAGTTCTTC | CASTGGLPRDEQFF
TRBJ1-2 | TRBV19 | NA | NA | 16 | TGTGCCAGTAGTATCGGTGCCGCCGCTGTACTGTATGGCTACACCTTC | CASSIGAAAVLYGYTF
TRBJ1-1 | TRBV30 | NA | NA | 11 | TGTGCCTGGAGGGTGACGGGGTATGCTTTCTTT | CAWRVTGYAFF
TRBJ2-2 | TRBV6-1 | NA | TRBD2 | 15 | TGTGCCAGCAGTGCGACTAGCGGGGCAGGCGGGGAGCTGTTTTTT | CASSATSGAGGELFF
TRBJ2-5 | TRBV20-1 | few | NA | 18 | TGCAGTGCTAGTCTTCACGGGGCAGGAGGGGTCTCCCAAGAGACCCAGTACTTC | CSASLHGAGGVSQETQYF
TRBJ1-2 | TRBV7-8 | NA | TRBD1 | 13 | TGTGCCAGCAGCCAATACAGGGGGCATGGCTACACCTTC | CASSQYRGHGYTF
TRBJ2-2 | TRBV20-1 | NA | NA | 13 | TGCAGTGCCGACGACCACGGCACCGGGGAGCTGTTTTTT | CSADDHGTGELFF
TRBJ1-1 | TRBV20-1 | NA | NA | 15 | TGCAGTGCCAGACCACTCCCGGGAGAAAACACTGAAGCTTTCTTT | CSARPLPGENTEAFF
TRBJ1-2 | TRBV20-1 | NA | NA | 13 | TGCAGTGCTGGCGAGGGACATAACTATGGCTACACCTTC | CSAGEGHNYGYTF
TRBJ2-7 | TRBV10-3 | NA | NA | 13 | TGTGCCATCAGTGTGGACAGCCCCCCCGAGCAGTACTTC | CAISVDSPPEQYF
TRBJ1-6 | TRBV30 | NA | NA | 18 | TGTGCCTGGAACACGCGGAGGGGCCCCCTTACTATCAATTCACCCCTCCACTTT | CAWNTRRGPLTINSPLHF
TRBJ2-3 | TRBV7-2 | once | NA | 14 | TGTGCCAGCAGTTCTGGGATTTTGGGGACTACGCAGTATTTT | CASSSGILGTTQYF
TRBJ1-5 | TRBV20-1 | few | TRBD1 | 15 | TGCAGTGCGAGAGCTAGGACAGGGAGGAATCAGCCCCAGCATTTT | CSARARTGRNQPQHF
TRBJ2-7 | TRBV6-1 | NA | TRBD2 | 14 | TGTGCCAGCAGCCTAGCGGGAGGGTCCTACGAGCAGTACTTC | CASSLAGGSYEQYF